This TCR beta chain was profiled in a study of T cell changes during pregnancy in multiple sclerosis. Only in-frame clones appear in the TCRdb table, and some are missing; sequencing was by immunoSEQ multiplex PCR. The table shows 60,000 to 75,000 clones, with roughly 94% occurring only once. The sequences come from peripheral blood, collected in the second trimester of pregnancy. This sequence was found in a female donor in good health, enrolled as a control in a pregnancy study.

CDR3 bases: TGTGCCAGCAGTGATGCGGTATGGCAGGGCCTGAACACTGAAGCTTTCTTT. Translating it yields CASSDAVWQGLNTEAFF. The chain recombines TRBV25-1 with TRBJ1-1; weak D call: TRBD1 (5 bases). Germline CDR1 and CDR2: MGHDK and SYGVNS. The V end was cut by 3 bases, the J end by 0 bases, with 17 bases between. This CDR3 has 17 residues.